These 30 T cell receptor beta chains share one sample of origin, sequenced in a study of coeliac disease. Assay used: immunoSEQ multiplex PCR; TCRdb lists only in-frame clones, some missing. The sample carries roughly 6,600 clones, roughly 63% recorded once. The source material was lamina propria lymphocytes from the gut. The receptor set was obtained from a woman aged 55-70 years with active celiac disease.

The chain has TRBV7-9 and TRBJ2-1; 12 nucleotides agree with TRBD2. J lost 8 bases, V lost 3 bases, and 5 bases had no gene match. Germline CDR1 SEHNR, CDR2 FQNEAQ (reference sequence). This CDR3 contains 15 residues. CDR3 bases: TGTGCCAGCAGCTTGTCGACTAGCGGGGGACATGAGCAGTTCTTC. Translating it yields CASSLSTSGGHEQFF.

This clone was found a few times. The chain recombines TRBV27 with TRBJ2-7, with D perhaps matching TRBD2 (6 bases). Trimming removed 2 bases at V and 8 bases at J, with 16 bases between. This CDR3 comprises 14 residues. The germline V gene encodes CDR1 MNHEY and CDR2 SMNVEV (reference sequence). Here the CDR3 DNA reads TGTGCCAGCAGTTTACAGCCGGGACTTAAGAAGCAGTACTTC. It is translated as CASSLQPGLKKQYF.

The rearrangement uses TRBV10-1 and TRBJ1-1; 7 bases are shared with TRBD1. V trimming: 3 bases; J trimming: 6 bases; junction bases outside the gene matches: 4. CDR3 size: 13 residues. Germline CDR1 reads WNHNN; CDR2 reads SYGVQD (reference sequence). This CDR3 reads CASSDRGTAEAFF. In nucleotides, the CDR3 is TGCGCCAGCAGTGACCGCGGGACAGCTGAAGCTTTCTTT.

This clone has a single count. The rearrangement uses TRBV4-2 and TRBJ2-3, with D perhaps matching TRBD2 (5 bases). The CDR3 spans 14 residues. The V end was cut by 2 bases, the J end by 0 bases, with 6 bases between. Germline V lookup: CDR1 LGHNA, CDR2 YNFKEQ. This CDR3 reads CASSQRGSTDTQYF. CDR3 DNA: TGTGCCAGCAGCCAACGGGGAAGCACAGATACGCAGTATTTT.

The CDR3 nucleotides read TGTGCCAGCAGCCAAGAGATCACAGGTCAAAGGGGTGAGCAGTTCTTC. This translates into CASSQEITGQRGEQFF. The chain couples TRBV4-2 to TRBJ2-1; maybe TRBD1 (5 bases). Germline loops: CDR1 LGHNA, CDR2 YNFKEQ. Trimming removed 0 bases at V and 9 bases at J, with 18 bases between. The length of the CDR3 is 16 residues.

V usage is TRBV30 and J usage is TRBJ2-7; no definite D call. With 4 bases removed from V and 7 bases from J, the gap between germline ends came to 14 bases. The length of the CDR3 is 12 residues. CDR1 and CDR2 from the germline V gene are GTSNPN and SVGIG (reference sequence). Here the CDR3 DNA reads TGTGCCTGGAACCACTACCGAGATGAGCAGTACTTC. Translating gives CAWNHYRDEQYF.

The chain links TRBV20-1 to TRBJ2-1; no clear D gene. This CDR3 region has 11 residues. CDR1 and CDR2 (germline): DFQATT, SNEGSKA (reference sequence). The CDR3 sequence: CRVRLNNEQFF. In DNA form, the CDR3 reads TGCAGGGTGAGGCTAAACAATGAGCAGTTCTTC.

The gene calls are TRBV11-3 and TRBJ2-2; 9 bases line up with TRBD1. Looked up from germline, CDR1 is SGHNT and CDR2 is YENEEA. J was trimmed by 0 bases and V by 5 bases; bases with no gene match: 4. This CDR3 comprises 16 residues. CDR3 residues: CASSTWTGANTGELFF. The DNA for the CDR3 is TGTGCCAGCAGCACCTGGACAGGGGCGAACACCGGGGAGCTGTTTTTT.

The gene calls are TRBV6-1 and TRBJ2-3; D perhaps matches TRBD2 (7 bases). CDR1 MNHNS and CDR2 SASEGT come from the germline V gene. CDR3 length equals 17 residues. Trimming left V 3 bases short and J 3 bases short, with 19 bases between. The CDR3 loop is CASSDPKGRGGTDTQYF. The CDR3 bases are TGTGCCAGCAGTGATCCCAAAGGGAGGGGGGGGACAGATACGCAGTATTTT.

This sequence joins TRBV7-9 and TRBJ1-2, with D maybe TRBD1 (5 bases). This CDR3 region has 12 residues. In germline, CDR1 is SEHNR, CDR2 FQNEAQ (reference sequence). Trimming pared 5 bases from V and 8 bases from J, leaving 12 bases between. The CDR3 DNA reads TGTGCCAGCAGCCCGGACAAAGGGGGCTACACCTTC. Amino acid sequence: CASSPDKGGYTF.

The table lists this clone with a count of one. The chain carries TRBV12-5 and TRBJ1-4; the D gene is possibly TRBD1 (5 bases). V gave up 0 bases and J gave up 3 bases, with 8 bases separating them. Per the germline V gene, CDR1 is LGHNT and CDR2 is FRNRAP. The CDR3 has 15 amino acids. CDR3 bases: TGTGCTAGTGGTTTGGTGGCAGGGCCTAATGAAAAACTGTTTTTT. Protein sequence: CASGLVAGPNEKLFF.

This sequence joins TRBV7-2 and TRBJ2-1; TRBD2 might be the D (5 bases). V lost 4 bases and J 9 bases, leaving 19 bases between the germline ends. Germline V lookup: CDR1 SGHTA, CDR2 FQGNSA. The CDR3 is 15 residues long. The DNA for the CDR3 is TGTGCCAGCAGCTCTGGAGGCCCTCGGATTGGTGAGCAGTTCTTC. Its protein product is CASSSGGPRIGEQFF.

The chain employs TRBV11-2 and TRBJ1-4; D might be TRBD1 (5 bases). Trimming took off 0 bases at V and 8 bases at J, with 16 bases between the two ends. Per germline, CDR1 SGHAT and CDR2 FQNNGV. The CDR3 runs to 16 residues. In DNA form, the CDR3 reads TGTGCCAGCAGCTTAGATAAGGGGTTCGTGGGAGAAAAACTGTTTTTT. Its protein is CASSLDKGFVGEKLFF.

V gene TRBV6-5 combines with J gene TRBJ2-4, with 9 bases aligning to TRBD1. This CDR3 has 15 amino acids. CDR1 and CDR2 (germline): MNHEY, SVGAGI. V was clipped by 6 bases and J by 8 bases; unmatched bases: 11. The CDR3, as DNA: TGTGCCAGCAGGCAGAACAGGGGGCTAACGGACATTCAGTACTTC. Translating gives CASRQNRGLTDIQYF.

This clone was seen more than once but under ten times. V is TRBV4-3 and J is TRBJ1-4, with D perhaps matching TRBD1 (6 bases). This CDR3 region has 14 residues. Trimming removed 3 bases from V and 7 bases from J, with 12 bases in between. Germline V gene sequence: CDR1 LGHNA, CDR2 YSLEER. The CDR3 reads CASSQGAKSEKLFF. The CDR3, as DNA: TGCGCCAGCAGCCAGGGGGCGAAGAGTGAAAAACTGTTTTTT.

V and J are TRBV7-6 and TRBJ2-7, with 7 bases fitting TRBD1. With 6 bases clipped from V and 2 bases from J, the junction kept 10 bases outside the gene matches. The CDR3 runs to 15 residues. Germline CDR1 and CDR2: SGHVS and FNYEAQ. The chain's CDR3 is CASSPGQDDPYEQYF. In DNA form, the CDR3 reads TGTGCCAGCAGTCCCGGACAGGATGACCCCTACGAGCAGTACTTC.

This chain uses TRBV7-2 with TRBJ2-7; D is undetermined. The germline gives CDR1 SGHTA, CDR2 FQGNSA. CDR3 size: 13 residues. V was shortened by 2 bases and J by 4 bases, with 9 bases between the two germline ends. CDR3 in amino acids: CASSLSSWYEQYF. The CDR3 region has the DNA TGTGCCAGCAGCTTAAGCTCCTGGTACGAGCAGTACTTC.

The V call is TRBV19, the J call TRBJ1-3; a possible D gene is TRBD1 (5 bases). Germline V gene lookup returns CDR1 LNHDA and CDR2 SQIVND (reference sequence). This CDR3 is built from 15 residues. V gave up 8 bases and J gave up 0 bases, with 14 bases separating them. CDR3 sequence reads: CASVAGHLSGNTIYF. The CDR3 DNA is TGTGCCAGTGTGGCAGGGCACCTCTCTGGAAACACCATATATTTT. The entire variable domain, with the rest obtained from reference TRBV19 and TRBJ1-3, is as follows: DGGITQSPKYLFRKEGQNVTLSCEQNLNHDAMYWYRQDPGQGLRLIYYSQIVNDFQKGDIAEGYSVSREKKESFPLTVTSAQKNPTAFYLCASVAGHLSGNTIYFGEGSWLTVV.

The J gene is TRBJ2-3, the V gene TRBV11-2; TRBD2 might be the D (5 bases). The V gene lost 5 bases and the J gene lost 12 bases, with 15 bases spanning the gap. From germline, CDR1 is SGHAT and CDR2 FQNNGV. CDR3 length: 12 residues. CDR3 DNA: TGTGCCAGCAGCCGCGGGCAGGATCGTCAGTATTTT. It translates to CASSRGQDRQYF. Full variable domain (remainder filled in from reference TRBV11-2 and TRBJ2-3): EAGVAQSPRYKIIEKRQSVAFWCNPISGHATLYWYQQILGQGPKLLIQFQNNGVVDDSQLPKDRFSAERLKGVDSTLKIQPAKLEDSAVYLCASSRGQDRQYFGPGTRLTVL.

The chain uses TRBV7-2 and TRBJ2-5, with 10 bases that match TRBD2. This CDR3 is 16 amino acids long. CDR1 is SGHTA, CDR2 FQGNSA, per germline. V trimming: 5 bases; J trimming: 2 bases; junction bases outside the gene matches: 8. For the CDR3, the DNA is TGTGCCAGCAGCCAGAGTAGCGGGAGGCCACAAGAGACCCAGTACTTC. This codes for CASSQSSGRPQETQYF.

The chain carries TRBV11-2 and TRBJ2-3; 7 bases fit TRBD2. The germline CDR1 and CDR2 sequences are SGHAT and FQNNGV. CDR3 length equals 16 residues. The V segment lost 5 bases and the J segment 1 base; nucleotides outside the gene matches: 9. The CDR3 bases are TGTGCCAGCAGCCCGGGGGGAGGCCCCCGCACAGATACGCAGTATTTT. Translated: CASSPGGGPRTDTQYF.

This chain uses TRBV19 with TRBJ1-5; D not certain. CDR3 length: 15 amino acids. Looked up from germline, CDR1 is LNHDA and CDR2 is SQIVND (reference sequence). Trimming removed 8 bases from V and 4 bases from J, with 18 bases in between. In DNA form, the CDR3 reads TGTGCCAGTCGACCACCCGGGAACGTTAATCAGCCCCAGCATTTT. Its translation is CASRPPGNVNQPQHF.

This clone appeared once. The V and J genes are TRBV11-2 and TRBJ2-5; no definite D call. CDR1 and CDR2 from the germline V gene are SGHAT and FQNNGV. The V end was cut by 0 bases, the J end by 4 bases, with 6 bases between. The length of the CDR3 is 13 residues. In nucleotides, the CDR3 is TGTGCCAGCAGCTTAGATCGAGGAGAGACCCAGTACTTC. Its protein is CASSLDRGETQYF.

V is TRBV4-2 and J is TRBJ1-1; 8 bases line up with TRBD1. The length of the CDR3 is 15 residues. The V and J ends lost 0 bases and 6 bases, in that order; junction bases with no gene match: 6. CDR1 is LGHNA and CDR2 is YNFKEQ in the germline V gene. CDR3 in DNA: TGTGCCAGCAGCCAAGAGGACAGGGCGGGTGCTGAAGCTTTCTTT. It specifies CASSQEDRAGAEAFF.

The rearrangement joins TRBV11-2 to TRBJ2-5; 16 nucleotides line up with TRBD2. V lost 4 bases, J lost 6 bases, and 14 bases stayed unmatched. CDR3 size: 19 residues. Looked up from germline, CDR1 is SGHAT and CDR2 is FQNNGV. The CDR3 coding sequence is TGTGCCAGCAGCTCCCGGGGGGGGACTAGCGGGAGGGCTTGGAAGACCCAGTACTTC. Protein sequence: CASSSRGGTSGRAWKTQYF. The complete variable domain, with remaining parts taken from reference TRBV11-2 and TRBJ2-5, reads EAGVAQSPRYKIIEKRQSVAFWCNPISGHATLYWYQQILGQGPKLLIQFQNNGVVDDSQLPKDRFSAERLKGVDSTLKIQPAKLEDSAVYLCASSSRGGTSGRAWKTQYFGPGTRLLVL.

This clone was counted between two and nine times. The chain carries TRBV5-1 and TRBJ1-6; 7 nucleotides match TRBD1. Germline CDR1 reads SGHRS; CDR2 reads YFSETQ. The CDR3 loop spans 15 amino acids. V trimming: 4 bases; J trimming: 7 bases; junction bases outside the gene matches: 8. For the CDR3, the DNA is TGCGCCAGCAGCCCATTACAGGGGAGGAATTCACCCCTCCACTTT. This sequence encodes CASSPLQGRNSPLHF.

V is TRBV18 and J is TRBJ2-2; D is perhaps TRBD1 (6 bases). The CDR3 runs to 17 residues. Germline values: CDR1 KGHSH, CDR2 LQKENI. Trimming removed 2 bases at V and 0 bases at J, with 13 bases between. The CDR3 loop reads CASSPGGGLANTGELFF. DNA for the CDR3: TGTGCCAGCTCACCAGGGGGCGGACTCGCGAACACCGGGGAGCTGTTTTTT.

This chain joins TRBV7-6 and TRBJ2-7, with D maybe TRBD1 (7 bases). The CDR3 is 15 amino acids. Trimming stripped 5 bases from V and 2 bases from J, with 16 bases between. The germline gives CDR1 SGHVS, CDR2 FNYEAQ. CDR3 region: CASSQGGRPTYEQYF. CDR3 nucleotide sequence: TGTGCCAGCAGCCAGGGGGGAAGACCCACCTACGAGCAGTACTTC.

The chain couples TRBV5-4 to TRBJ2-5, with TRBD2 matching 7 bases. Germline lookup yields CDR1 SGHNT and CDR2 YYREEE (reference sequence). Trimming cost V 4 bases and J 5 bases; bases outside gene matches: 11. CDR3 length equals 15 residues. CDR3 loop: CASSPGTTAGETQYF. CDR3 sequence (DNA): TGTGCCAGCAGCCCCGGGACTACCGCCGGGGAGACCCAGTACTTC. Using reference TRBV5-4 and TRBJ2-5 for the parts outside the CDR3, the full variable domain is ETGVTQSPTHLIKTRGQQVTLRCSSQSGHNTVSWYQQALGQGPQFIFQYYREEENGRGNFPPRFSGLQFPNYSSELNVNALELDDSALYLCASSPGTTAGETQYFGPGTRLLVL.

This sequence joins TRBV7-3 and TRBJ2-1, with D possibly being TRBD2 (6 bases). The CDR3 extends over 15 amino acids. Trimming pared 2 bases from V and 4 bases from J, leaving 12 bases between. CDR1 is SGHTA, CDR2 FQGTGA, per germline. The CDR3 sequence is CASSLGGTGYNEQFF. CDR3 coding DNA: TGTGCCAGCAGCTTAGGGGGGACCGGATACAATGAGCAGTTCTTC.